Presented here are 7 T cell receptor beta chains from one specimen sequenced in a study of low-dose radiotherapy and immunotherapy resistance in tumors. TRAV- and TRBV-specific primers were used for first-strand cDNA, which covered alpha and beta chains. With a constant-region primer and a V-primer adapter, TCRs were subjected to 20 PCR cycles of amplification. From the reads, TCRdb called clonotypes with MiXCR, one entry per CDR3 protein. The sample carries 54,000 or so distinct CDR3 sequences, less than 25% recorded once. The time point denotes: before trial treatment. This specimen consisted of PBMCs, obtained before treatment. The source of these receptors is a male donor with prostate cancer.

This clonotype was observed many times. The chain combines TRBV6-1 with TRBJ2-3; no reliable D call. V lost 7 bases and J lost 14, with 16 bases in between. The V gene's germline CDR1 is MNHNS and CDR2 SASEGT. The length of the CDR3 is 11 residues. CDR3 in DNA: TGTGCCAGCACCGAAGGAGCCACAGCGTATTTT. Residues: CASTEGATAYF.

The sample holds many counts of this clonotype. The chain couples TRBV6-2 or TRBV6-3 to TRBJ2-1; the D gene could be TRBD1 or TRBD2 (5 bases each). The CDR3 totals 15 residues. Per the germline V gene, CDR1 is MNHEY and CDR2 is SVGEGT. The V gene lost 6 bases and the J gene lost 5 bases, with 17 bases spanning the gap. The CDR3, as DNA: TGTGCCAGCAGACCCTCGTGGGGGTCCCACAATGAGCAGTTCTTC. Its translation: CASRPSWGSHNEQFF.

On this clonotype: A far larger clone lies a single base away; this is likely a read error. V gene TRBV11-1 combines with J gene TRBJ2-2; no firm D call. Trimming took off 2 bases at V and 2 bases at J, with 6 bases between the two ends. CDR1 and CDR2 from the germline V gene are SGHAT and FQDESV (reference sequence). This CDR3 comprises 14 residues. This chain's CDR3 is CASSLMGNTGELFF. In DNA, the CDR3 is TGTGCCAGCAGCTTAATGGGAAACACCGGGGAGCTGTTTTTT.

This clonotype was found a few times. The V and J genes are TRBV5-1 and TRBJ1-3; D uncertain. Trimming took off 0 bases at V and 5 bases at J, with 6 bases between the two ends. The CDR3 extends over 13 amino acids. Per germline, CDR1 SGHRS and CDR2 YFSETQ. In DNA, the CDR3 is TGCGCCAGCAGCTTGGAGATCCGAAACACCATATATTTT. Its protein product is CASSLEIRNTIYF.

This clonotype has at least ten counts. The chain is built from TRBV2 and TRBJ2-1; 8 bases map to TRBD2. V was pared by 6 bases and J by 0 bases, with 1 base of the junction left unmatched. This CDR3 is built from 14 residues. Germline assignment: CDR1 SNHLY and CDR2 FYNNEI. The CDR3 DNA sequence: TGTGCCAGCAGGGGGACTAGCTCCTACAATGAGCAGTTCTTC. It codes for CASRGTSSYNEQFF.

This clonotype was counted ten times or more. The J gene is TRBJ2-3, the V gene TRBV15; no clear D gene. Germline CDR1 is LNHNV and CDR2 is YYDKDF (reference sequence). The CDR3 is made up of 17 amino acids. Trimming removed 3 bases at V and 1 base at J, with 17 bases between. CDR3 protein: CATSRTTRGAGTDTQYF. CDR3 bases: TGTGCCACCAGCAGGACGACCCGTGGCGCGGGCACAGATACGCAGTATTTT.

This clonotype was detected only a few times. CDR3 sequence reads: CASSQGHNRGQPQHF. Written as DNA, the CDR3 is TGCGCCAGCAGCCAAGGTCACAACCGTGGTCAGCCCCAGCATTTT. The V gene is TRBV4-1, the J gene TRBJ1-5; D call uncertain. This CDR3 contains 15 residues. Trimming shortened V by 1 base and J by 6 bases, and 13 bases separated the two germline ends. CDR1 MGHRA and CDR2 YSYEKL come from the germline V gene.